These T cell receptor beta chains were read from a single sample in a study of blood T cell repertoires in COVID-19. Profiling relied on immunoSEQ multiplex PCR, and the TCRdb table lists in-frame clones only, not all of them. The sample holds 250,000 or so clones, approximately 86% seen once. Sample: PBMCs or T cells enriched from blood (not recorded which). Receptors originate from a woman aged 18-35 years who had recovered from COVID-19. The CDR3 runs from the conserved cysteine through the conserved F or W. A D gene is named only where the DNA matches it firmly. Clone size, where shown, is once, few, many, or a class for clones that have expanded.

.	TRBV9	.	TRBJ2-3	TGTGCCAGCAGCGCCGGAGGGCCAGCAATTATCACAGATACGCAGTATTTT	CASSAGGPAIITDTQYF
TRBD1	TRBV5-1	once	TRBJ2-2	TGCGCCAGCAGCTTGTCAGCAGGGGGCTACACCGGGGAGCTGTTTTTT	CASSLSAGGYTGELFF
.	TRBV6-6	few	TRBJ1-3	TGTGCCACCCTAGGCTCTGGAAACACCATATATTTT	CATLGSGNTIYF
TRBD1	TRBV11-2	once	TRBJ1-1	TGTGCCAGCAGCTTAGGGACAGGGGGAATGAACACTGAAGCTTTCTTT	CASSLGTGGMNTEAFF
.	TRBV3-1/TRBV3-2	.	TRBJ2-5	TGTGCCAGCAGCCAAGTGGCAGTAGAGACCCAGTACTTC	CASSQVAVETQYF
.	TRBV11-3	.	TRBJ1-2	TGTGCCAGCAGCCCTGGGGGGGGCCGGTATGCCTACACCTTC	CASSPGGGRYAYTF
TRBD1	TRBV5-1	.	TRBJ1-2	TGCGCCAGCAGCGCGGACAGGGATCGCTACACCTTC	CASSADRDRYTF
TRBD1	TRBV19	many	TRBJ1-1	TGTGCCAGCGTCCGGGACAGGGAAAAAAACACTGAAGCTTTCTTT	CASVRDREKNTEAFF
TRBD1	TRBV5-6	.	TRBJ2-5	TGTGCCAGCAGCTCCTTGGGACAGGGGGTAGAAGAGACCCAGTACTTC	CASSSLGQGVEETQYF
TRBD2	TRBV5-6	.	TRBJ2-1	TGTGCCAGCAGCGGGATTCGGCGGGAGTACCACAATGAGCAGTTCTTC	CASSGIRREYHNEQFF
TRBD2	TRBV10-3	.	TRBJ2-2	TGTGCCATCAGTGTAAAACTAGCGGGAGGGCCCTCGAACACCGGGGAGCTGTTTTTT	CAISVKLAGGPSNTGELFF
TRBD1	TRBV7-2	.	TRBJ1-1	TGTGCCAGCAGCTCATTGGGGGCCCCAACTGGAGGGGGCCTGACTGAAGCTTTCTTT	CASSSLGAPTGGGLTEAFF
.	TRBV10-3	.	TRBJ2-5	TGTGCCATCAACCGGAACGGAGGGGAGGAGACCCAGTACTTC	CAINRNGGEETQYF
TRBD1	TRBV19	.	TRBJ2-2	TGTGCCACGGTAAACAGGGGCGACACCGGGGAGCTGTTTTTT	CATVNRGDTGELFF
.	TRBV6-9	.	TRBJ1-1	TGTGCCAGCAGTTATTTGGGGGGAAACACTGAAGCTTTCTTT	CASSYLGGNTEAFF
TRBD2	TRBV7-9	once	TRBJ2-3	TGTGCCAGCAGCCGTAGGCGGGAGGCCCTTAGCACAGATACGCAGTATTTT	CASSRRREALSTDTQYF
.	TRBV18	.	TRBJ2-4	TGTGCCAGCTCACCAGTGTCAGGGTCCGCAAACATTCAGTACTTC	CASSPVSGSANIQYF
TRBD2	TRBV27	.	TRBJ2-7	TGTGCCAGCAGTTTATCGGCTAGCGGGAAATCGGGGGAGCAGTACTTC	CASSLSASGKSGEQYF
.	TRBV19	.	TRBJ1-2	TGTGCCTGCCGCCTGACAGGCAACTATGGCTACACCTTC	CACRLTGNYGYTF
.	TRBV18	.	TRBJ1-2	TGTGCCAGCTCACCTTCCGGAGGCTATGGCTACACCTTC	CASSPSGGYGYTF
.	TRBV7-9	.	TRBJ1-4	TGTGCCAGCAGCCTTATCCGACAGATCGCAACTAATGAAAAACTGTTTTTT	CASSLIRQIATNEKLFF
.	TRBV5-1	.	TRBJ2-1	TGCGCCAGCAGCTTGGACAGGGGGGGAGACAATGAGCAGTTCTTC	CASSLDRGGDNEQFF
TRBD2	TRBV3-1/TRBV3-2	.	TRBJ2-7	TGTGCCAGCAGCCAAGAGTCAGGAAGCGGGGGGGACGAGCAGTACTTC	CASSQESGSGGDEQYF
TRBD1	TRBV6-2/TRBV6-3	.	TRBJ2-7	TGTGCCAGCAGTTACTCGAGACAGGGGTACGTGCAGTACTTC	CASSYSRQGYVQYF
TRBD1	TRBV28	once	TRBJ1-5	TGTGCCAGCAGTTTTCGACGAACGACAGGGGGCAATCAGCCCCAGCATTTT	CASSFRRTTGGNQPQHF
TRBD2	TRBV28	once	TRBJ2-1	TGTGCCAGCAGTTCAATGACTAGCGGGTTGAGCTCCTACAATGAGCAGTTCTTC	CASSSMTSGLSSYNEQFF
TRBD1	TRBV6-1	.	TRBJ1-5	TGTGCCAGCAGTGAACAGGGGGCATGGCAGCCCCAGCATTTT	CASSEQGAWQPQHF
TRBD1	TRBV11-3	.	TRBJ2-2	TGTGCCAGCAGCTCATGGGGGACAGGGGTGACCGGGGAGCTGTTTTTT	CASSSWGTGVTGELFF
TRBD1	TRBV15	.	TRBJ1-2	TGTGCCACCAGCAGAGAAGGGACAGGGATAATCTTTGGCTACACCTTC	CATSREGTGIIFGYTF
TRBD1	TRBV11-2	.	TRBJ2-2	TGTGCCAGCAGCTTGGGAGGACAGGGGGCGCTCATCGGGGAGCTGTTTTTT	CASSLGGQGALIGELFF
.	TRBV4-2	.	TRBJ2-1	TGTGCCAGCAGCCAAGGCGGCGGGAAGGGCTTCTACAATGAGCAGTTCTTC	CASSQGGGKGFYNEQFF
.	TRBV7-8	.	TRBJ2-7	TGTGCCAGCAGTCTAGGGGGGGGATCGACCGAGCAGTACTTC	CASSLGGGSTEQYF
TRBD2	TRBV7-3	.	TRBJ2-1	TGTGCCAGCAGCCCTACGCCGGGAGGAGGTTCCTACAATGAGCAGTTCTTC	CASSPTPGGGSYNEQFF